A selection of T cell receptor beta chains follows, all from one sample in a study of blood T cell repertoires in COVID-19. Using immunoSEQ multiplex PCR, the repertoire was profiled, and TCRdb retains in-frame clones only, with some absent. The sample lists approximately 240,000 clones, approximately 83% occurring once. Sequencing was performed on peripheral blood. These receptors all stem from a woman aged 30 to 39 who had recovered from COVID-19. The CDR3 runs from the conserved cysteine through the conserved F or W. Fields, in order: V gene, J gene, D gene, clone size, CDR3 DNA, CDR3 protein. A D gene is named only where the DNA matches it firmly. Clone size is given for some rows only: seen once, a few or many times, or a class if the clone is expanded.

TRBV2	TRBJ1-2	.	.	TGTGCCAGCAGTGAAGCCAGGAACTATGGCTACACCTTC	CASSEARNYGYTF
TRBV25-1	TRBJ1-2	.	once	TGTGCCAGCAGTGAATCAGGGTATGGCTACACCTTC	CASSESGYGYTF
TRBV6-2/TRBV6-3	TRBJ1-1	.	once	TGTGCCAGCAGTTACCCCCAAACGACACTGAACACTGAAGCTTTCTTT	CASSYPQTTLNTEAFF
TRBV10-1	TRBJ2-7	.	.	TGCGCCAGCAGGAAACACACTAAGGAGGCAACCTACGAGCAGTACTTC	CASRKHTKEATYEQYF
TRBV19	TRBJ1-5	.	.	TGTGCCAGTAGTATCCGAACAGGGTTTAGCAATCAGCCCCAGCATTTT	CASSIRTGFSNQPQHF
TRBV9	TRBJ1-5	.	.	TGTGCCAGCAGTTTACAGGGCTCTCAGCCCCAGCATTTT	CASSLQGSQPQHF
TRBV6-5	TRBJ2-7	.	.	TGTGCCAGCACCCCGGTCGGGGGGCTGGATTTGCAGTACTTC	CASTPVGGLDLQYF
TRBV14	TRBJ2-5	.	.	TGTGCCAGCAGCCAGGGCCGGGACATTCAAGAGACCCAGTACTTC	CASSQGRDIQETQYF
TRBV4-1	TRBJ2-5	.	once	TGCGCCAGCAGCCAAGTAGGGGGGACCCAGTACTTC	CASSQVGGTQYF
TRBV4-2	TRBJ1-1	TRBD1	once	TGTGCCAGCAGCCACCCGGGACAGGGCGAAGCTTTCTTT	CASSHPGQGEAFF
TRBV2	TRBJ2-5	TRBD2	.	TGTGCCAGCAGTGAAGTCGAGAGCGGGGGACCACAAGAGACCCAGTACTTC	CASSEVESGGPQETQYF
TRBV13	TRBJ2-3	.	.	TGTGCCAGCAGCCACGCGACAGCTAGCACAGATACGCAGTATTTT	CASSHATASTDTQYF
TRBV21-1	TRBJ2-6	.	.	TGTGCCAGCAGCGTACAGAAAGACCCCCGGGCCAACGTCCTGACTTTC	CASSVQKDPRANVLTF
TRBV6-5	TRBJ1-1	TRBD1	few	TGTGCCAGCCGGACACAGGGGGCCTTGGAAGCTTTCTTT	CASRTQGALEAFF
TRBV23-1	TRBJ2-3	.	once	TGCGCCAGCAGTCGCCTGATACAGGGGGGGAAGGATACGCAGTATTTT	CASSRLIQGGKDTQYF
TRBV4-1	TRBJ2-1	TRBD2	.	TGCGCCAGCAGCCAAGAACGTCCGGGGACTAGCGGGGCCCATGAGCAGTTCTTC	CASSQERPGTSGAHEQFF
TRBV11-2	TRBJ2-7	.	.	TGTGCCAGCAGCACTAGTGTGGGGGGGCAGGGAGTTTACGAGCAGTACTTC	CASSTSVGGQGVYEQYF
TRBV20-1	TRBJ2-1	TRBD2	.	TGCAGTGCTAGTAGGGGACTAGACTACAATGAGCAGTTCTTC	CSASRGLDYNEQFF
TRBV19	TRBJ2-7	TRBD1	.	TGTGCCAGTAGTCCGATACAGGGGAGCTCCTACGAGCAGTACTTC	CASSPIQGSSYEQYF
TRBV11-2	TRBJ1-6	TRBD1	.	TGTGCCAGCAGGCTTCCTCGGGGACAGTTCTCCTATAATTCACCCCTCCACTTT	CASRLPRGQFSYNSPLHF
TRBV3-1/TRBV3-2	TRBJ1-1	TRBD1	.	TGTGCCAGCAGGGGGGGACAGGGGAACACTGAAGCTTTCTTT	CASRGGQGNTEAFF
TRBV5-5	TRBJ2-3	.	.	TGTGCCAGCAGCTTCGCAGATACGCAGTATTTT	CASSFADTQYF
TRBV24-1	TRBJ2-3	.	.	TGTGCCACCAGCGTAGGGGGGGCGCATTCAGATACGCAGTATTTT	CATSVGGAHSDTQYF
TRBV5-1	TRBJ2-7	.	.	TGCGCCAGCAGCTTGGGGCAGGTCTCCTACGAGCAGTACTTC	CASSLGQVSYEQYF
TRBV19	TRBJ2-2	TRBD2	once	TGTGCCAGTACGGGAGGAAGAACGAACACCGGGGAGCTGTTTTTT	CASTGGRTNTGELFF
TRBV5-5	TRBJ1-3	.	once	TGTGCCAGCAGCTTGGTGGACAGCCTCTCTGGAAACACCATATATTTT	CASSLVDSLSGNTIYF
TRBV3-1/TRBV3-2	TRBJ1-1	.	.	TGTGCCAGCAGCCAAGTCTTCCGGGCGCGGGGCACTGAAGCTTTCTTT	CASSQVFRARGTEAFF
TRBV27	TRBJ1-5	.	.	TGTGCCAGCAGTCCCCCGCCGGTCGTACCCCAGCATTTT	CASSPPPVVPQHF
TRBV7-7	TRBJ2-5	.	.	TGTGCCAGCAGCGAAGGGGGAGGGGGTCAAGAGACCCAGTACTTC	CASSEGGGGQETQYF
TRBV7-6	TRBJ2-1	TRBD1	.	TGTGCCAGCAGCGAGACAGGGGAAGAAAATGAGCAGTTCTTC	CASSETGEENEQFF
TRBV4-2	TRBJ2-5	TRBD2	.	TGTGCCAGCAGCCAAGCCCCTAGCGGGGAGACCCAGTACTTC	CASSQAPSGETQYF
TRBV5-1	TRBJ1-3	.	.	TGCGCCAGCAGCTTGACAGGATCTGGAACGAACACCATATATTTT	CASSLTGSGTNTIYF
TRBV14	TRBJ2-1	.	.	TGTGCCAGCAGCCACGGGGGTCTTTACAATGAGCAGTTCTTC	CASSHGGLYNEQFF
TRBV5-1	TRBJ2-3	TRBD1	.	TGCGCCAGCAGCTTTATTGGACAGGGTACAGATACGCAGTATTTT	CASSFIGQGTDTQYF
TRBV2	TRBJ1-2	.	.	TGTGCCAGCAGTGTTACAGGTTTCCAGTATGGCTACACCTTC	CASSVTGFQYGYTF
TRBV7-3	TRBJ1-6	TRBD1	.	TGTGCCAGCAGCTCACAGGGGGGGTCACCCCTCCACTTT	CASSSQGGSPLHF
TRBV3-1/TRBV3-2	TRBJ2-2	TRBD2	.	TGTGCCAGCGCGGGATCTAGGACTAGCGGGTACGGGGAGCTGTTTTTT	CASAGSRTSGYGELFF
TRBV19	TRBJ1-2	.	.	TGTGCCAGTAGTATAGATCGCAGCGGATATGAGGGCTACACCTTC	CASSIDRSGYEGYTF
TRBV9	TRBJ2-7	.	.	TGTGCCAGCAGCGTAGTGGCTGGGGGCGAACAGTACTTC	CASSVVAGGEQYF
TRBV27	TRBJ2-3	TRBD1	.	TGTGCCAGCACCTCCGGGACAGATACAGATACGCAGTATTTT	CASTSGTDTDTQYF
TRBV13	TRBJ2-5	TRBD2	.	TGTGCCAGCAGCTTCCCCGGGGGGGAGACCCAGTACTTC	CASSFPGGETQYF
TRBV9	TRBJ2-1	.	.	TGTGCCAGCAGCGCTTCCCACACAGGGTACCATGAGCAGTTCTTC	CASSASHTGYHEQFF